This T cell receptor beta chain was sequenced during a study of blood T cell repertoires in COVID-19. Study details: Samples representing acute and convalescent COVID-19 were sourced from the United States, Italy and Spain. Sample material is recorded as cDNA or gDNA derived from T cells, B-cell-depleted T cells, or PBMCs.

There are 18 residues in the CDR3. The germline V gene encodes CDR1 LGHDT and CDR2 YNNKEL (reference sequence). Trimming removed 0 bases at V and 0 bases at J, with 17 bases between. Sequencing used immunoSEQ multiplex PCR; TCRdb keeps in-frame clones, though not all of them. The sample contains 300,000 to 350,000 clones, 88% of which appear only once. This clone was recorded many times. During active infection, Seattle patients enrolled and were then monitored through disease. The clonotype originates from a woman aged 25-40 years with COVID-19, enrolled during active disease. The chain couples TRBV3-1 (or the pseudogene TRBV3-2) to TRBJ1-2, with a weak D call TRBD1 (6 bases). Sample: peripheral blood. The CDR3 protein is CASSQDLRGGHSNYGYTF. The CDR3 nucleotides are TGTGCCAGCAGCCAAGATCTGAGAGGGGGACACTCTAACTATGGCTACACCTTC.